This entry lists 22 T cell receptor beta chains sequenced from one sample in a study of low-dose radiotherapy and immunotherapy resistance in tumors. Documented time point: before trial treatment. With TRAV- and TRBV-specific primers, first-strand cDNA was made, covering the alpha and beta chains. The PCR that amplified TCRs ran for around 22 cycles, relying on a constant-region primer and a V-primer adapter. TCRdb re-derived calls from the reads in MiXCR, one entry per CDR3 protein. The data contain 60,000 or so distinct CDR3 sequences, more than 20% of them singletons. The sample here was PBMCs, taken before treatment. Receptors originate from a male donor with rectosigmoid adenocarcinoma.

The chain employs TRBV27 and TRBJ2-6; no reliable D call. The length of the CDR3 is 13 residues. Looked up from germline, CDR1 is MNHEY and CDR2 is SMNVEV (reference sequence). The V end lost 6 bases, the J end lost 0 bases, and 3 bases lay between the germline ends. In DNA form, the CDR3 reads TGTGCCAGCAGCACCTCTGGGGCCAACGTCCTGACTTTC. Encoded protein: CASSTSGANVLTF.

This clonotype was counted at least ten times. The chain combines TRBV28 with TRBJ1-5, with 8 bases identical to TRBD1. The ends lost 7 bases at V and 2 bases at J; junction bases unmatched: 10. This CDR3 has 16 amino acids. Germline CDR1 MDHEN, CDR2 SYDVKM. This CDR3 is CASTPQGAGGNQPQHF. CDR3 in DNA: TGTGCCAGCACACCCCAGGGGGCTGGAGGCAATCAGCCCCAGCATTTT.

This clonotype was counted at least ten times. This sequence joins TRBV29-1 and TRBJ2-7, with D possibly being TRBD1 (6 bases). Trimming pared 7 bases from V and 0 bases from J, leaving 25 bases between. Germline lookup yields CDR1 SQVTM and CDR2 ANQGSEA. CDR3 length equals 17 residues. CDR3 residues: CSALTYRARTLSYEQYF. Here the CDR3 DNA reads TGCAGCGCACTAACGTACAGGGCCCGAACCCTCTCCTACGAGCAGTACTTC.

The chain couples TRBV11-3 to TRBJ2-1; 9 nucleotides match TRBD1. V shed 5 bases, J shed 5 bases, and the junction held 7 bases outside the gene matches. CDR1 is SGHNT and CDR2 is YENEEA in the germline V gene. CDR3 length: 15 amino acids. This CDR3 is CASSPGQGENNEQFF. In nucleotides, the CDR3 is TGTGCCAGCAGCCCGGGACAGGGAGAAAACAATGAGCAGTTCTTC. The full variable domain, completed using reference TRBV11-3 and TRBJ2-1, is EAGVVQSPRYKIIEKKQPVAFWCNPISGHNTLYWYLQNLGQGPELLIRYENEEAVDDSQLPKDRFSAERLKGVDSTLKIQPAELGDSAVYLCASSPGQGENNEQFFGPGTRLTVL.

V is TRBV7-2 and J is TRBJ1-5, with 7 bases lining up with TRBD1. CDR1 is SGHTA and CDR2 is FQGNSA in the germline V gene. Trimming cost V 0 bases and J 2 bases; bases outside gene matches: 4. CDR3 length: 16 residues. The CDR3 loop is CASSLAIDRGNQPQHF. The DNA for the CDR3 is TGTGCCAGCAGCTTAGCAATAGACAGGGGCAATCAGCCCCAGCATTTT.

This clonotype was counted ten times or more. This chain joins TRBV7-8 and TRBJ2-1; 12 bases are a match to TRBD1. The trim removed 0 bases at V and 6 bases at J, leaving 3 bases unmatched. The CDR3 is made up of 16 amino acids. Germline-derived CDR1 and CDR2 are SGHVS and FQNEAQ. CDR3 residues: CASSLAGTGGRNEQFF. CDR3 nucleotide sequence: TGTGCCAGCAGCTTAGCCGGGACAGGGGGCCGCAATGAGCAGTTCTTC.

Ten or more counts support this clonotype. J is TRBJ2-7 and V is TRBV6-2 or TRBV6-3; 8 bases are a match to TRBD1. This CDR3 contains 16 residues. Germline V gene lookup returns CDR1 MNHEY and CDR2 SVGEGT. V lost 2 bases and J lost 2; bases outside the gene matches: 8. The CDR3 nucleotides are TGTGCCAGCAGTTACCCTCCGGGACAGGTCACCTACGAGCAGTACTTC. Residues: CASSYPPGQVTYEQYF.

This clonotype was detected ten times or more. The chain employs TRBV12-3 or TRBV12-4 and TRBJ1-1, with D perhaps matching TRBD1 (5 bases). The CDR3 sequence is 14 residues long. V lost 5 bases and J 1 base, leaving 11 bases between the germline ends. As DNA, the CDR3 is TGTGCCAGCAGTCCGGGGCTACCGAACACTGAAGCTTTCTTT. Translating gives CASSPGLPNTEAFF.

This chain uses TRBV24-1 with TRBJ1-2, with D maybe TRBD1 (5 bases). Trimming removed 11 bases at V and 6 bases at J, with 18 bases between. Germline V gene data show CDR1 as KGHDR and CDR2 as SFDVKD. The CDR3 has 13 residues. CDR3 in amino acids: CASSGSSYDGYTF. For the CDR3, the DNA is TGTGCCAGCTCAGGGAGCAGTTATGATGGCTACACCTTC.

The CDR3 loop is CASSPAGVAGPTDTQYF. CDR3 in DNA: TGTGCCAGCAGCCCTGCTGGCGTGGCGGGGCCCACAGATACGCAGTATTTT. The V and J genes are TRBV3-1 and TRBJ2-3; a possible D gene is TRBD2 (6 bases). The V gene lost 4 bases and the J gene lost 2 bases, with 19 bases spanning the gap. CDR3 length: 17 residues. Per the germline V gene, CDR1 is LGHDT and CDR2 is YNNKEL (reference sequence).

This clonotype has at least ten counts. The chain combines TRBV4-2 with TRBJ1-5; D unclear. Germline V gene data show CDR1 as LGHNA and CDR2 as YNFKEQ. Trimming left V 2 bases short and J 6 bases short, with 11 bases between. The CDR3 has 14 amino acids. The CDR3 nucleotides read TGTGCCAGCAGCCAAAGGCAGGCGACTCAGCCCCAGCATTTT. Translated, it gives CASSQRQATQPQHF.

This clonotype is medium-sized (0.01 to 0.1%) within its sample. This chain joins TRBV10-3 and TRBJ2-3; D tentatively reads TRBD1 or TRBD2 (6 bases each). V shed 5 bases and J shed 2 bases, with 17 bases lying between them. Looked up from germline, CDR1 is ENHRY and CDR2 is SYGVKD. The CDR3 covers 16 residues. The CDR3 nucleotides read TGTGCCATCAGTCCATGGGGGGCCACTGTCACAGATACGCAGTATTTT. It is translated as CAISPWGATVTDTQYF.

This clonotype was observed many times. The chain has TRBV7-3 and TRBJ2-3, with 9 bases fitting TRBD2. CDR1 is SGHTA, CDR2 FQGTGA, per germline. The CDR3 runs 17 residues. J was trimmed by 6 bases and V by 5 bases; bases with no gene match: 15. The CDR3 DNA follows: TGTGCCAGCAGCCCCGGTAGTAGCGGGAGTTCTACGGATACGCAGTATTTT. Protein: CASSPGSSGSSTDTQYF.

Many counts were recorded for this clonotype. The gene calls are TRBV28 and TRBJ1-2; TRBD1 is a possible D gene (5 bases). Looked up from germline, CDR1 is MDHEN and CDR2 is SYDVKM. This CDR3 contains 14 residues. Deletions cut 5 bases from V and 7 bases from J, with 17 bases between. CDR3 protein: CASSNPGRWPGYTF. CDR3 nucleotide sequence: TGTGCCAGCAGTAATCCGGGACGCTGGCCTGGCTACACCTTC.

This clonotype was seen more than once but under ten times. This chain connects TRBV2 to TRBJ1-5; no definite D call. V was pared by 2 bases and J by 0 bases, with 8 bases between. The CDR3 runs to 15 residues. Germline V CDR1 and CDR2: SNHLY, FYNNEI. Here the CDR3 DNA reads TGTGCCAGCAGTGAAAGTGGATTTAGCAATCAGCCCCAGCATTTT. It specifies CASSESGFSNQPQHF.

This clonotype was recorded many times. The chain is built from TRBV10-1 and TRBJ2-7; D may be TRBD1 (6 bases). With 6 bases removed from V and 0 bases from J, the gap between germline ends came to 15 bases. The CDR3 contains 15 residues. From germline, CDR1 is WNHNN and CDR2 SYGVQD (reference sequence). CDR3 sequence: CASSEGVPSSYEQYF. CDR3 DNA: TGCGCCAGCAGCGAGGGGGTCCCATCCTCCTACGAGCAGTACTTC.

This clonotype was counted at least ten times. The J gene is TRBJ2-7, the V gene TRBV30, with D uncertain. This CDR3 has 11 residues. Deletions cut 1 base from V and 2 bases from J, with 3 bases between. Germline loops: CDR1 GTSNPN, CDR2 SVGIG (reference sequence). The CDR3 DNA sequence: TGTGCCTGGAGTGGGACCTACGAGCAGTACTTC. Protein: CAWSGTYEQYF.

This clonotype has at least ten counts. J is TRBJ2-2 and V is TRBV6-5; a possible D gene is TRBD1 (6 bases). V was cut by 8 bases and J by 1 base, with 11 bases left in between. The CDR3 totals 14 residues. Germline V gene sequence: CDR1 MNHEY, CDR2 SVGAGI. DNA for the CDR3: TGTGCCAGCGTACCGGGACAGAACACCGGGGAGCTGTTTTTT. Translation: CASVPGQNTGELFF.

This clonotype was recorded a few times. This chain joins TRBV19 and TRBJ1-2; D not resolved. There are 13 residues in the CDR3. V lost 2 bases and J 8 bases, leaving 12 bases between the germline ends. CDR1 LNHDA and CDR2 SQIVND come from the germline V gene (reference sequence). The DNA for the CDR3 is TGTGCCAGTAGTATAAGACCCTCCGGGGGCTACACCTTC. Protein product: CASSIRPSGGYTF.

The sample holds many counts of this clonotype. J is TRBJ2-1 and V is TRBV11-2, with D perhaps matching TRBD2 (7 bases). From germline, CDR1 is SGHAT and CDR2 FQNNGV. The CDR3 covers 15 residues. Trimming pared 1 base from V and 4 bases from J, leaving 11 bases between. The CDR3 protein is CASSLGGGGYNEQFF. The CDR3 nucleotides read TGTGCCAGCAGCTTAGGAGGGGGGGGATACAATGAGCAGTTCTTC. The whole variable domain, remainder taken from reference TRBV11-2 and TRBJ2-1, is EAGVAQSPRYKIIEKRQSVAFWCNPISGHATLYWYQQILGQGPKLLIQFQNNGVVDDSQLPKDRFSAERLKGVDSTLKIQPAKLEDSAVYLCASSLGGGGYNEQFFGPGTRLTVL.

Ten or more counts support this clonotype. The CDR3 DNA is TGTGCCAGCAGTTACGTTGGACAGGGGGTAACTAATGAAAAACTGTTTTTT. Protein: CASSYVGQGVTNEKLFF. This chain connects TRBV6-1 to TRBJ1-4; the match to TRBD1 covers 10 bases. Germline loops: CDR1 MNHNS, CDR2 SASEGT. CDR3 size: 17 residues. V shed 5 bases, J shed 1 base, and the junction held 7 bases outside the gene matches.

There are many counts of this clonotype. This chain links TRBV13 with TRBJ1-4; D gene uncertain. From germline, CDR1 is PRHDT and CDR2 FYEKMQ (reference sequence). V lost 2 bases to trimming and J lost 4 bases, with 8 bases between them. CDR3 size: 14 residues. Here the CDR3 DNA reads TGTGCCAGCAGCTTACGGGGTAATAATGAAAAACTGTTTTTT. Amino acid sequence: CASSLRGNNEKLFF.